This T cell receptor (beta chain) was profiled in a study of cytomegalovirus exposure and HLA in healthy donors. Study outcomes and limitations: There was a cluster of highly shared sequence variants that was likely a sequencing artifact. Later analysis associated a missense DCLRE1C variant with TCR beta V- and J-gene trimming. With DRB1 most and HLA-C fewest, TCR association rates differed between HLA loci in a later analysis. Analyzed later, most CMV-associated TCR beta chains appeared HLA-restricted.

As concerns this clone: Antigen unknown.

The study ran its PCR with 60 Vbeta and 13 Jbeta primers. Sequencing was performed with immunoSEQ multiplex PCR; in TCRdb, only in-frame clones are kept and a portion is missing. The top ten clones hold under 7% of a sample with around 130,000 clones, 8.5% to 10% of them seen once. The TCR was taken from a middle-aged man in good health and CMV-seronegative. The sequenced sample was PBMCs.

CDR3 sequence: CASSIYTGSNTEAFF. CDR3 in DNA: TGTGCCAGTAGTATATACACAGGTTCGAACACTGAAGCTTTCTTT. The chain is built from TRBV19 and TRBJ1-1, with D tentatively TRBD1 (5 bases). V was clipped by 2 bases and J by 1 base, with 11 bases between them. Germline CDR1 is LNHDA and CDR2 is SQIVND (reference sequence). CDR3 length equals 15 residues.